What follows is one T cell receptor (beta chain) and its context. Its antigen is currently unknown. MiXCR, run by TCRdb on the RT-PCR reads, gives a single entry per CDR3 protein. The table shows roughly 760,000 distinct CDR3 sequences, with around 20% occurring only once. V lost 6 bases, J lost 1 base, and 11 bases lay in between. Per germline, CDR1 MDHEN and CDR2 SYDVKM. This CDR3 spans 14 amino acids. The data originate from a study of response to subunit inactivated influenza vaccine. Whole-study findings and limits: The authors suggested that few new T cells are recruited per seasonal influenza vaccination.

The source of this sequence is a man over 45 who received an inactivated influenza vaccine. The sequences come from PBMCs from blood, collected 4 to 6 days after vaccination. J is TRBJ2-3 and V is TRBV28; the D gene could be TRBD1 or TRBD2 (5 bases each). The CDR3 DNA is TGTGCCAGCAGGACCGGGACCCGCACAGATACGCAGTATTTT. Protein sequence: CASRTGTRTDTQYF.